This TCR beta chain stems from a study of cytomegalovirus exposure and HLA in healthy donors. PCR employed 60 Vbeta and 13 Jbeta primers. Only in-frame clones appear in the TCRdb table, and some are missing; sequencing was by immunoSEQ multiplex PCR. The sample holds some 140,000 clones, roughly 76% seen once. Regarding this clone: Its specificity is not known.

Trimming pared 9 bases from V and 5 bases from J, leaving 17 bases between. Germline values: CDR1 LNHDA, CDR2 SQIVND (reference sequence). This CDR3 is built from 14 residues. The study, taken as a whole, reports: TCR beta sequences reportedly predicted most subjects' HLA-A and HLA-B alleles accurately. Later on, an analysis showed TCR association rates differing by HLA locus, with DRB1 the most and HLA-C the fewest. Fewer N-insertions than the 666-donor mean were reportedly shown by an Asian-associated ancestry cluster in a later analysis. Several V segments, TRBV6-2 and TRBV6-3 among them, could not be told apart and were dropped.

Sequences were obtained from PBMCs. The chain is built from TRBV19 and TRBJ1-3, with D perhaps TRBD1 (5 bases). This TCR came from a woman aged 40 to 50 in good health and CMV-seronegative. CDR3 region: CASRHAGGRNTIYF. CDR3 DNA sequence: TGTGCCAGCAGACATGCGGGGGGAAGAAACACCATATATTTT. The complete variable domain, with remaining parts taken from reference TRBV19 and TRBJ1-3, reads DGGITQSPKYLFRKEGQNVTLSCEQNLNHDAMYWYRQDPGQGLRLIYYSQIVNDFQKGDIAEGYSVSREKKESFPLTVTSAQKNPTAFYLCASRHAGGRNTIYFGEGSWLTVV.